Listed below are T cell receptor beta chains from one sample, sequenced in a study of patients and donors after allogeneic stem cell transplantation. One entry per CDR3 protein results from TCRdb running MiXCR on the RT-PCR reads. The table has roughly 940,000 distinct CDR3 sequences, roughly 18% seen once; the top ten hold around 6%. The source material was blood, either unsorted or a sorted T cell fraction (not recorded which). These receptors all come from a human donor who was either an allogeneic HSCT recipient or a stem cell or donor lymphocyte infusion donor (not recorded which). It is not recorded whose cells these are; they may come from a transplant donor. Both conserved end residues are trimmed from each CDR3. Fields, in order: V gene, clone size, J gene, CDR3 protein. The size field is filled for only some rows; it gives once, few, many or a size class.

TRBV7-9,few,TRBJ2-5,ASSFINRAGETQY
TRBV7-2,NA,TRBJ2-5,ASSKGLAAYQETQY
TRBV4-3,NA,TRBJ1-6,ASSRGGNSPLH
TRBV7-2,NA,TRBJ1-2,ASSSRQPRGYT
TRBV6-1,few,TRBJ2-1,ATPKWRGAVNEQF
TRBV10-3,NA,TRBJ1-5,AISEPDFWGNQPQH
TRBV7-9,few,TRBJ2-3,ASRATTSTDTQY
TRBV12-3/TRBV12-4,many,TRBJ2-1,ASSLRGVNEQF
TRBV24-1,few,TRBJ1-2,ATRGQGPYGYT
TRBV25-1,NA,TRBJ2-2,ASSDVFNTGELF
TRBV9,NA,TRBJ2-7,ASSIGQGDQY
TRBV19,few,TRBJ2-1,ASSMEGGEQF
TRBV20-1,NA,TRBJ1-6,SARRTGGTLGNSPLH
TRBV30,NA,TRBJ1-2,AWNGGSGYGYT
TRBV10-3,NA,TRBJ1-2,AISATGFNYGYT
TRBV5-1,NA,TRBJ1-2,ASSPDTGNYGYT
TRBV7-2,NA,TRBJ1-6,ASSMGQANSPLH
TRBV11-2,NA,TRBJ1-4,ASSLKAGSTNEKLF
TRBV20-1,many,TRBJ2-1,SGLAVSYNEQF
TRBV27,few,TRBJ2-7,ATRTSGTYEQY
TRBV4-3,NA,TRBJ2-1,ASSQDQTGNEQF
TRBV9,once,TRBJ2-4,ASSVEPAKNIQY
TRBV12-3/TRBV12-4,many,TRBJ1-2,ASGSGPLDT
TRBV20-1,NA,TRBJ1-4,SAPAPAVNEKLF